This T cell receptor (beta chain) was sequenced during a study of persistence of HIV-infected CD4 T cells. Study-wide results and caveats: Rare CMV-responding cells carrying HIV-1 proviruses were not analyzed separately for TCR. Proviral oligoclonality tracked with TCR oligoclonality within the same sorted cells.

The stimulus was an HIV-1 Gag 15-mer peptide pool, 0.85 to 1 ug/peptide/mL. Memory cells lacking CD40L and CD69 with high CD45RO were sorted. The immunoSEQ assay was version 4, run in survey mode. Only in-frame clones appear in the TCRdb table, and some are missing; sequencing was by immunoSEQ multiplex PCR. The sample carries some 40,000 clones, about 84% recorded once. Comments on this clone: The antigen is undetermined.

Per germline, CDR1 SGHTA and CDR2 FQGNSA. Trimming shortened V by 0 bases and J by 4 bases, and 12 bases separated the two germline ends. This CDR3 has 15 residues. Specimen: cultured CD4+ T cells from PBMCs, collected from a patient who received antiretroviral therapy. This sequence joins TRBV7-2 and TRBJ1-2, with D possibly TRBD1 on 6 matching bases. This TCR derives from an adult with HIV. The donor label of this sample is uncertain. In nucleotides, the CDR3 is TGTGCCAGCAGCTTAGCGGGGGGCGCGGGCTATGGCTACACCTTC. Translating it yields CASSLAGGAGYGYTF.